The clone carrying this T cell receptor (beta chain) came up a few times. The antigen is unknown. The junction departs from the called germline gene at one end, perhaps through a read error. This entry comes from a study of neurological immune-mediated disorders. Whole-study results and caveats: For the multiple sclerosis repertoire cluster, no association with any clinical or MRI feature was found.

It was by 5'RACE with 10-nucleotide random UMIs that the cDNA was made. Over 190 million TCR-beta sequences (from 15-18 subjects) were yielded by each sequencing run. TCRdb independently ran MiXCR on the 5' RACE reads; one entry per CDR3 protein. The table has about 71,000 distinct CDR3 sequences, about 4.9% seen once. Per germline, CDR1 DFQATT and CDR2 SNEGSKA (reference sequence). The CDR3 has 18 residues. The genes are TRBV20-1 and TRBJ1-6; D is unclear. The specimen was PBMCs. This receptor was identified in a man aged 30 to 39 with multiple sclerosis. Here the CDR3 reads CSARDTREWASYNSPLHF. Here the CDR3 DNA reads TGCAGTGCTAGAGATACGAGGGAATGGGCCTCCTATAATTCACCCCTACACTTT.